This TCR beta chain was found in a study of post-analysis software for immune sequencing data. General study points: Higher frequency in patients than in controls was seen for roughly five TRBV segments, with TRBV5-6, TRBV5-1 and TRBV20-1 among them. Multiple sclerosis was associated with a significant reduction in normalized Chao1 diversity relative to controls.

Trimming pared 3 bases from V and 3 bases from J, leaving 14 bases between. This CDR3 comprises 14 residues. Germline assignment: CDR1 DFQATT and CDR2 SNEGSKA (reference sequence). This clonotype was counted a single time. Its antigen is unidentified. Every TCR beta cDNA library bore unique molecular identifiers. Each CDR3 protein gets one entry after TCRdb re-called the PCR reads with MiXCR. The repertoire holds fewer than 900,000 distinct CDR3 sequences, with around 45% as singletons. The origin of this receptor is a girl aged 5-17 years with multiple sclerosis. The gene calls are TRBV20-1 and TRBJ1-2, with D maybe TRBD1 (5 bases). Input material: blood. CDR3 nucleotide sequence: TGCAGTGCTAGGCCTACCGGGACCGACTATGGCTACACCTTC. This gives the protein CSARPTGTDYGYTF.